These T cell receptor beta chains were read from a single sample in a study of immune heterogeneity within non-small cell lung tumors. TCRdb reanalysed the multiplex PCR reads using MiXCR and keeps one entry per CDR3 protein. The table has 14,000 to 15,000 distinct CDR3 sequences, 25% to 35% seen once. Sequenced material: lung tumor tissue. These receptors originate from a man in his forties with non-small cell lung cancer. CDR3s include the opening cysteine and the closing phenylalanine or tryptophan. A D gene is named only where the DNA matches it firmly. Clone size is shown for a subset of rows, as once, few, many or a class of expanded clone.

abundance	j_gene	d_gene	v_gene	CDR3aa	CDR3nt
few	TRBJ1-1	TRBD1	TRBV18	CASSPPGRGLSTEAFF	TGTGCCAGCTCACCACCGGGTAGGGGGCTGAGCACTGAAGCTTTCTTT
.	TRBJ1-4	.	TRBV20-1	CSATRGNEKLFF	TGCAGTGCTACGAGGGGTAATGAAAAACTGTTTTTT
.	TRBJ2-1	TRBD2	TRBV28	CASRLRTSGSLGEQFF	TGTGCCAGCAGACTCCGGACTAGCGGGAGTTTGGGTGAGCAGTTCTTC
.	TRBJ1-4	.	TRBV5-6	CASSSGTYEKLFF	TGTGCCAGCAGCTCTGGGACATATGAAAAACTGTTTTTT
.	TRBJ2-5	TRBD2	TRBV20-1	CSVGLAGVKTQYF	TGCAGTGTAGGACTAGCGGGAGTGAAGACCCAGTACTTC
many	TRBJ1-5	TRBD1	TRBV5-5	CASSGTGSNQPQHF	TGTGCCAGCAGCGGGACAGGTAGCAATCAGCCCCAGCATTTT
many	TRBJ1-1	TRBD1	TRBV27	CASSSGQGRTEAFF	TGTGCCAGCAGTTCGGGACAGGGCCGCACTGAAGCTTTCTTT
many	TRBJ2-2	.	TRBV12-3/TRBV12-4	CASASSGELFF	TGTGCCAGCGCAAGCTCCGGGGAGCTGTTTTTT
many	TRBJ1-3	.	TRBV12-3/TRBV12-4	CASSLVPPISGNTIYF	TGTGCCAGCAGTTTAGTCCCCCCCATCTCTGGAAACACCATATATTTT
few	TRBJ2-1	TRBD1	TRBV2	CASSEATGSSYNEQFF	TGTGCCAGCAGTGAAGCGACAGGGAGCTCCTACAATGAGCAGTTCTTC
few	TRBJ1-1	.	TRBV9	CASSVVEVGTEAFF	TGTGCCAGCAGCGTAGTGGAGGTGGGCACTGAAGCTTTCTTT
few	TRBJ2-3	.	TRBV5-1	CASRPGSLTDTQYF	TGCGCCAGTCGACCCGGTTCACTCACAGATACGCAGTATTTT
many	TRBJ2-3	.	TRBV7-8	CASSLGLTSTDTQYF	TGTGCCAGCAGCTTGGGATTAACTAGCACAGATACGCAGTATTTT
.	TRBJ2-2	.	TRBV18	CASSGRANTGELFF	TGTGCCAGCTCGGGCAGAGCTAACACCGGGGAGCTGTTTTTT
.	TRBJ1-4	.	TRBV2	CASCQLGIRGRTNEKLFF	TGTGCCAGCTGTCAGCTGGGGATCAGGGGACGTACTAATGAAAAACTGTTTTTT
few	TRBJ2-5	TRBD2	TRBV5-1	CASSRGTSGEETQYF	TGCGCCAGCAGCCGCGGGACTAGCGGGGAAGAGACCCAGTACTTC
many	TRBJ1-2	TRBD1	TRBV19	CASSINRGTGYTF	TGTGCCAGTAGTATAAACAGGGGAACTGGCTACACCTTC
many	TRBJ2-1	TRBD2	TRBV6-2/TRBV6-3	CASSYPSGRGWNEQFF	TGTGCCAGCAGTTACCCGAGCGGGAGAGGTTGGAATGAGCAGTTCTTC
medium-sized	TRBJ2-7	.	TRBV11-2	CASSFSYEQYF	TGTGCCAGCAGCTTTTCCTACGAGCAGTACTTC
many	TRBJ2-3	.	TRBV15	CATSITGFTDTQYF	TGTGCCACCAGCATTACAGGGTTCACAGATACGCAGTATTTT
many	TRBJ1-3	.	TRBV7-6	CASSLVSGSGNTIYF	TGTGCCAGCAGCTTAGTCTCAGGCTCTGGAAACACCATATATTTT
many	TRBJ2-1	TRBD2	TRBV19	CASSIRREGRNEQFF	TGTGCCAGTAGTATCCGGCGGGAGGGCCGAAATGAGCAGTTCTTC
many	TRBJ2-1	TRBD1	TRBV11-2	CASSSGQGGDNEQFF	TGTGCCAGCAGCTCGGGACAGGGCGGTGACAATGAGCAGTTCTTC
medium-sized	TRBJ1-3	TRBD1	TRBV6-1	CASTRQGPGNTIYF	TGTGCCAGCACCAGACAGGGCCCGGGAAACACCATATATTTT
many	TRBJ1-6	TRBD1	TRBV11-3	CASRDRGTSPLHF	TGTGCCAGCCGGGACAGGGGAACCTCACCCCTCCACTTT
.	TRBJ1-1	.	TRBV11-3	CASSLSSTEASF	TGTGCCAGCAGCTTAAGTTCCACTGAAGCTTCCTTT
many	TRBJ2-1	TRBD2	TRBV7-2	CASSSRLAKSYNEQFF	TGTGCCAGCAGCTCCCGACTAGCCAAGTCCTACAATGAGCAGTTCTTC
many	TRBJ1-1	.	TRBV6-1	CASSPERASAAFF	TGTGCCAGCAGTCCAGAGCGCGCGTCGGCTGCTTTCTTT
many	TRBJ2-3	.	TRBV6-1	CASSYPIRASDHTDTQYF	TGTGCCAGCAGTTACCCGATTAGGGCTAGCGATCACACAGATACGCAGTATTTT
many	TRBJ1-4	.	TRBV6-1	CASSLPGVGEKLFF	TGTGCCAGCAGTCTCCCAGGGGTGGGGGAAAAACTGTTTTTT
many	TRBJ2-7	.	TRBV18	CASSPQGDEQYF	TGTGCCAGCTCACCACAGGGGGACGAGCAGTACTTC